Judged by frequency, the clone carrying this TCR beta chain is medium-sized. Each CD8+ T cell subset was flow-sorted in triplicate. Every sort contained 250,000 to 350,000 cells. A CD45RO-CCR7+CD27+CD95- phenotype identified naive CD8+ T cells. There are 16 residues in the CDR3. The germline gives CDR1 SGHRS, CDR2 YFSETQ. The authors made the TRB cDNA libraries by 5' RACE using UMI labels. Following a re-call of the 5' RACE reads, TCRdb has one entry per CDR3 protein and lacks DNA. This sample's table reports under 8,000 distinct CDR3 sequences. The sample comes from a study of CXCR3-negative and CXCR3-positive naive CD8 T cells.

Sequenced sample: naive CXCR3- CD8+ T cells from blood. Subset of the sample: CD45RO-CCR7+CD27+CD95- naive CD8+ T cells lacking CXCR3 (TNR3-). This TCR was recovered from a human donor in good health. Some clones in this sample may be carry-over from other donors' samples. The rearrangement links TRBV5-1 to TRBJ2-1. The CDR3 loop reads CASSLGHQGSYNEQFF. Full variable domain (missing parts from reference TRBV5-1 and TRBJ2-1): KAGVTQTPRYLIKTRGQQVTLSCSPISGHRSVSWYQQTPGQGLQFLFEYFSETQRNKGNFPGRFSGRQFSNSRSEMNVSTLELGDSALYLCASSLGHQGSYNEQFFGPGTRLTVL.